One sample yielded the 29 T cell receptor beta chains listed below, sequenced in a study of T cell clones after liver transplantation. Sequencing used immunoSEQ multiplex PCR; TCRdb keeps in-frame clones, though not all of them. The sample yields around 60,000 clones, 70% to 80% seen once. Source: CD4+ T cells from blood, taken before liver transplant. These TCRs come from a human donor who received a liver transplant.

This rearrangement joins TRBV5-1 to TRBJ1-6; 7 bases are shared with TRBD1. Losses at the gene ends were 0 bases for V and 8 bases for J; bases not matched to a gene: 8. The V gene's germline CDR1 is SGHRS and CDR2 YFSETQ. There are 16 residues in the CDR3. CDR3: CASSLGSQGSHSPLHF. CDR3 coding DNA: TGCGCCAGCAGCTTGGGGTCACAGGGGAGCCATTCACCCCTCCACTTT.

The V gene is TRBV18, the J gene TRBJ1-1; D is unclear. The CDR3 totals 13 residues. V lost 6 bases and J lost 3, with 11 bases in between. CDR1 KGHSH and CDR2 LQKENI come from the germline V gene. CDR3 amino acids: CASSLHSDTEAFF. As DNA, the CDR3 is TGTGCCAGCTCCTTGCACAGTGACACTGAAGCTTTCTTT.

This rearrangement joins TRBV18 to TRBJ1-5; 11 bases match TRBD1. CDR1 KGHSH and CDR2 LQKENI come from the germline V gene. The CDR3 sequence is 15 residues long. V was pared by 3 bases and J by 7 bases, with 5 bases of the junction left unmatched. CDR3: CASSPRTGGDQPQHF. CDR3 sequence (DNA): TGTGCCAGCTCACCCCGGACAGGGGGCGACCAGCCCCAGCATTTT.

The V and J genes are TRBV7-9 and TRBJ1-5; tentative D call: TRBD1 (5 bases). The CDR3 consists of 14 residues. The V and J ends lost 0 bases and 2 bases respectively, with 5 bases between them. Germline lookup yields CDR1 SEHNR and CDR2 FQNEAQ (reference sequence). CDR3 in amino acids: CASSLAGGNQPQHF. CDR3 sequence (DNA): TGTGCCAGCAGCTTAGCAGGGGGCAATCAGCCCCAGCATTTT. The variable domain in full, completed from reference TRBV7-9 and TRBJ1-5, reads DTGVSQNPRHKITKRGQNVTFRCDPISEHNRLYWYRQTLGQGPEFLTYFQNEAQLEKSRLLSDRFSAERPKGSFSTLEIQRTEQGDSAMYLCASSLAGGNQPQHFGDGTRLSIL.

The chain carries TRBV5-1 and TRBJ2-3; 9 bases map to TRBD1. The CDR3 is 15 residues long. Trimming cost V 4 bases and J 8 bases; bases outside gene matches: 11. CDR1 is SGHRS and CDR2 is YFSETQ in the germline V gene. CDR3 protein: CASSPGTGISSTQYF. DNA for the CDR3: TGCGCCAGCAGCCCCGGGACAGGGATTTCAAGTACGCAGTATTTT.

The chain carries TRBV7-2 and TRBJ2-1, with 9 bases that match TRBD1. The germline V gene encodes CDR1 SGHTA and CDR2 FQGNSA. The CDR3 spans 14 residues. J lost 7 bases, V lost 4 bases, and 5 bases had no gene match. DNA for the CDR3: TGTGCCAGCAGCTCCGGGACAGGGTGGAATGAGCAGTTCTTC. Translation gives CASSSGTGWNEQFF.

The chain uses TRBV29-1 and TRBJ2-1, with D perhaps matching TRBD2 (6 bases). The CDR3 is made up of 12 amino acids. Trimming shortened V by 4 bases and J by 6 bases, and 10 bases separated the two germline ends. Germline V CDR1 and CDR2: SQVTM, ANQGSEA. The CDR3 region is CSVVGDSNEQFF. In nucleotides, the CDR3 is TGCAGCGTTGTCGGGGACTCCAATGAGCAGTTCTTC.

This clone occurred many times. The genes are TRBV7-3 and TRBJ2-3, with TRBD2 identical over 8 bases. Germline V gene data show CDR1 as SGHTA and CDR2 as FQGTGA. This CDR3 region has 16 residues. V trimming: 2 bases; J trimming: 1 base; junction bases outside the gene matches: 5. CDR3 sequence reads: CASSLEGRGGTDTQYF. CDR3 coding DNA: TGTGCCAGCAGCTTAGAGGGGCGGGGGGGCACAGATACGCAGTATTTT.

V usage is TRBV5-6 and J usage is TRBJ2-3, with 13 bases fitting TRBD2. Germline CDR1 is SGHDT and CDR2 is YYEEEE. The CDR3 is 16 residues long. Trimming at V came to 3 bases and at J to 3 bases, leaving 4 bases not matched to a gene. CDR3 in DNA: TGTGCCAGCAGCTCTTTGACTAGCGGGGGGACAGATACGCAGTATTTT. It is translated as CASSSLTSGGTDTQYF.

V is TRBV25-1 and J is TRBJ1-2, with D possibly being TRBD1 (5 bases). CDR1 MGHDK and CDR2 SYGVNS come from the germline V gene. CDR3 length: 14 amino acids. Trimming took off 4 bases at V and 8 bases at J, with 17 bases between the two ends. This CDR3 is CASSGAIRASGYTF. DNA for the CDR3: TGTGCCAGCAGTGGAGCGATCAGGGCCTCCGGCTACACCTTC.

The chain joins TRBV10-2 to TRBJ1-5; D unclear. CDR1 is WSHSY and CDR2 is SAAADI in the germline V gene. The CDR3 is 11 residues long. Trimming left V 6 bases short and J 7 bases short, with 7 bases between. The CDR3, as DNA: TGCGCCAGCAGCGAGGGCCAGCCCCAGCATTTT. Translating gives CASSEGQPQHF.

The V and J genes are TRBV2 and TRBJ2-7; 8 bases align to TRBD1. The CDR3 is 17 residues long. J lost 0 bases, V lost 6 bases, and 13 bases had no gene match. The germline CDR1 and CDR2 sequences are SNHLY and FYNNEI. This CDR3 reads CASSQSPGGLFSYEQYF. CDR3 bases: TGTGCCAGCAGCCAATCCCCAGGGGGCCTGTTCTCCTACGAGCAGTACTTC.

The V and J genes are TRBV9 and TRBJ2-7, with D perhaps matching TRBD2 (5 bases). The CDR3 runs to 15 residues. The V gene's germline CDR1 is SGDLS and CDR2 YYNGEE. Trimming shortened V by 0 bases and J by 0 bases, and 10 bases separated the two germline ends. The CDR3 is CASSVGIGSSYEQYF. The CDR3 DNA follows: TGTGCCAGCAGCGTAGGGATTGGGAGCTCCTACGAGCAGTACTTC.

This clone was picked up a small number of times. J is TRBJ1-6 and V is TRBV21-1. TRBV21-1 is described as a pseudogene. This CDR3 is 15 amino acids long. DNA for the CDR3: TGTGCCAGCAGCAAAATCGGGGAGGATAATTCACCCCTCCACTTT. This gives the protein CASSKIGEDNSPLHF.

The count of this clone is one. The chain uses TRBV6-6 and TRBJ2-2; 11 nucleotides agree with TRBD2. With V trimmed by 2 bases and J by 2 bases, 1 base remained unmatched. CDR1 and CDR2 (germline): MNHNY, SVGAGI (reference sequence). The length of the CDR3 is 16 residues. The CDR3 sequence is CASSYTSGGNTGELFF. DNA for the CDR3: TGTGCCAGCAGTTACACTAGCGGGGGTAACACCGGGGAGCTGTTTTTT.

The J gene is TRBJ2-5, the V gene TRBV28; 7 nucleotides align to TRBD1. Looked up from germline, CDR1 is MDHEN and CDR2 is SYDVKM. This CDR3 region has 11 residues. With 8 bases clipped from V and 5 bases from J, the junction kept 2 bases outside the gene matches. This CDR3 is CASGTVETQYF. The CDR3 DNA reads TGTGCCAGCGGGACAGTTGAGACCCAGTACTTC.

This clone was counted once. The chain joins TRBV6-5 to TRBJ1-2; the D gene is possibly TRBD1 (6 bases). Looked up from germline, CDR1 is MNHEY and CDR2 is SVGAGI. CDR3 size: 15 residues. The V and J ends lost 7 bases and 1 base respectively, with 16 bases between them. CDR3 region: CASIPSGQHNYGYTF. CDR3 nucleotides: TGTGCCAGCATACCGAGTGGACAGCATAACTATGGCTACACCTTC.

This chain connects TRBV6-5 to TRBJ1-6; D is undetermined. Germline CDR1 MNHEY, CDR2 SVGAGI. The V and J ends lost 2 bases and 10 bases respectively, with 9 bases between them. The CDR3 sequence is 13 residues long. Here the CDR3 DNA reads TGTGCCAGCAGTTACGGAGGAAGGTCACCCCTCCACTTT. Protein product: CASSYGGRSPLHF.

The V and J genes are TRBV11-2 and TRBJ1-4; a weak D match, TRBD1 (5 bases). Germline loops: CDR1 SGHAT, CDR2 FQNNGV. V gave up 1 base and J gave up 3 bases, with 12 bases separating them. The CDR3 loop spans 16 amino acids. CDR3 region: CASSLVFGQANEKLFF. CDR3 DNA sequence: TGTGCCAGCAGCTTAGTCTTCGGACAAGCTAATGAAAAACTGTTTTTT.

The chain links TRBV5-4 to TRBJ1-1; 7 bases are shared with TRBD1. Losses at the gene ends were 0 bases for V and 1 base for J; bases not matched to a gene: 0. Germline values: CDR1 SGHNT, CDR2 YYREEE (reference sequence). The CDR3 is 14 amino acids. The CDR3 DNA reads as TGTGCCAGCAGCTTGGACAGGGGGAACACTGAAGCTTTCTTT. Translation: CASSLDRGNTEAFF.

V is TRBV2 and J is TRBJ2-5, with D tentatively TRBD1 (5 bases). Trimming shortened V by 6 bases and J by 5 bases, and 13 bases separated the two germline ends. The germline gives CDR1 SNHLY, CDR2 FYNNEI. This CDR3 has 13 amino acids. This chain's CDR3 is CASRPWGPETQYF. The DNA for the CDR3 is TGTGCCAGCAGACCGTGGGGCCCCGAGACCCAGTACTTC.

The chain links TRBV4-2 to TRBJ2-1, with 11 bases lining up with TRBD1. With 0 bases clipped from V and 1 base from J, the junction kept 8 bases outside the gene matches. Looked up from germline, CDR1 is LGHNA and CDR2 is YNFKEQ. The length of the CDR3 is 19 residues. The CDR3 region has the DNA TGTGCCAGCAGCCAAGATTTGGCAGGGACAGGGGGGTCCTACAATGAGCAGTTCTTC. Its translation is CASSQDLAGTGGSYNEQFF.

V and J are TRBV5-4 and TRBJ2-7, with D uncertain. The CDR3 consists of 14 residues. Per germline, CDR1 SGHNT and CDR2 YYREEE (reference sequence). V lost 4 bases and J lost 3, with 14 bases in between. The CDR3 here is CASSQESTFYEQYF. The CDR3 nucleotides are TGTGCCAGCAGCCAAGAGTCGACTTTCTACGAGCAGTACTTC.

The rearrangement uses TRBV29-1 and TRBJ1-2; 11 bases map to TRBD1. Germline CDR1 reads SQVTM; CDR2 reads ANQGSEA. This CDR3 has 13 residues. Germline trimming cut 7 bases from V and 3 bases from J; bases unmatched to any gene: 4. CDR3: CSAGQGADYGYTF. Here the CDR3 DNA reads TGCAGCGCTGGACAGGGGGCGGACTATGGCTACACCTTC.

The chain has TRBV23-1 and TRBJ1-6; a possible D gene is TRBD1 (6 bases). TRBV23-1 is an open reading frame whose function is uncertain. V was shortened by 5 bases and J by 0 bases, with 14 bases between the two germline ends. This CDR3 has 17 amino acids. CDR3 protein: CASSETGKSSYNSPLHF. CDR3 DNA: TGCGCCAGCAGTGAGACAGGCAAGAGCTCCTATAATTCACCCCTCCACTTT.

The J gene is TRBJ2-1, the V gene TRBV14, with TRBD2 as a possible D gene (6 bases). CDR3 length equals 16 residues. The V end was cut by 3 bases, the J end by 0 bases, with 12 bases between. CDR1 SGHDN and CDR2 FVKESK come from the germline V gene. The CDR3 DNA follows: TGTGCCAGCAGCCAGGGACTCAACCCCTCCTACAATGAGCAGTTCTTC. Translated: CASSQGLNPSYNEQFF.

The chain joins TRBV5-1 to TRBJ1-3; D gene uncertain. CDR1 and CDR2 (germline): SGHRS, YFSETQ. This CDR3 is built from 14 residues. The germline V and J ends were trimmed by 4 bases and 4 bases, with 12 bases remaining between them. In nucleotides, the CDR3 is TGCGCCAGCAGCCCGGGATCCGGGGGAAACACCATATATTTT. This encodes CASSPGSGGNTIYF. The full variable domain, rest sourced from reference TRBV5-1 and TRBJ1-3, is KAGVTQTPRYLIKTRGQQVTLSCSPISGHRSVSWYQQTPGQGLQFLFEYFSETQRNKGNFPGRFSGRQFSNSRSEMNVSTLELGDSALYLCASSPGSGGNTIYFGEGSWLTVV.

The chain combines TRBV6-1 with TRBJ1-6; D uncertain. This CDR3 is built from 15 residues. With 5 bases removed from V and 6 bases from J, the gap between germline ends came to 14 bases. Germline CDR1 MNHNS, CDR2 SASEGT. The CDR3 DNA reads TGTGCCAGCAGTACCCTTATGGTCAGTAATTCACCCCTCCACTTT. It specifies CASSTLMVSNSPLHF.

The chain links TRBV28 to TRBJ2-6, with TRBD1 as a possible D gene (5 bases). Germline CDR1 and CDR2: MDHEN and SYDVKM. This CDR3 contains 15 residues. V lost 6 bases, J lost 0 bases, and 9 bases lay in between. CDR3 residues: CASRGRVSGANVLTF. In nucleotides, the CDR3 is TGTGCCAGCAGGGGCAGGGTCTCTGGGGCCAACGTCCTGACTTTC.